The 7 T cell receptor beta chains reported below all come from one sample, sequenced in a study of blood T cell repertoires in COVID-19. Assay used: immunoSEQ multiplex PCR; TCRdb lists only in-frame clones, some missing. The sample contains 130,000 or so clones, just under 85% of which appear only once. Sequencing input: PBMCs or T cells enriched from blood (not recorded which). The origin of the receptors is a man aged 50-59 years who had recovered from COVID-19.

This sequence joins TRBV11-2 and TRBJ2-5; D is perhaps TRBD2 (7 bases). In germline, CDR1 is SGHAT, CDR2 FQNNGV. Trimming pared 2 bases from V and 5 bases from J, leaving 15 bases between. The CDR3 has 15 amino acids. The CDR3 DNA reads as TGTGCCAGCAGCTTACCCGGGGGGCGCGTGGAGACCCAGTACTTC. It specifies CASSLPGGRVETQYF.

The chain carries TRBV25-1 and TRBJ2-2, with TRBD2 as a possible D gene (5 bases). V was trimmed by 5 bases and J by 1 base, leaving 8 bases between them. Germline CDR1 MGHDK, CDR2 SYGVNS. This CDR3 region has 14 residues. CDR3 coding DNA: TGTGCCAGCAGTTTTGGGAGGAACACCGGGGAGCTGTTTTTT. Amino acid sequence: CASSFGRNTGELFF. Filled out from reference TRBV25-1 and TRBJ2-2, the complete variable domain reads EADIYQTPRYLVIGTGKKITLECSQTMGHDKMYWYQQDPGMELHLIHYSYGVNSTEKGDLSSESTVSRIRTEHFPLTLESARPSHTSQYLCASSFGRNTGELFFGEGSRLTVL.

The V and J genes are TRBV6-5 and TRBJ1-4; 7 bases match TRBD1. V lost 2 bases and J lost 8; bases outside the gene matches: 8. The V gene's germline CDR1 is MNHEY and CDR2 SVGAGI. There are 15 residues in the CDR3. CDR3 nucleotide sequence: TGTGCCAGCAGTTACCAGACAGGGTGGGACGAAAAACTGTTTTTT. Translation gives CASSYQTGWDEKLFF.

This chain joins TRBV7-2 and TRBJ2-1, with TRBD2 matching over 10 bases. CDR1 and CDR2 (germline): SGHTA, FQGNSA. V was pared by 0 bases and J by 4 bases, with 9 bases of the junction left unmatched. CDR3 length equals 18 residues. The CDR3 loop reads CASSLAFSGGANYNEQFF. The DNA for the CDR3 is TGTGCCAGCAGCTTAGCGTTCAGCGGGGGGGCCAATTACAATGAGCAGTTCTTC.

This rearrangement joins TRBV28 to TRBJ2-1; D possibly corresponds to TRBD2 (6 bases). V lost 7 bases to trimming and J lost 9 bases, with 16 bases between them. In germline, CDR1 is MDHEN, CDR2 SYDVKM. The CDR3 loop spans 13 amino acids. The CDR3 region is CASTVGGLSEQFF. The CDR3, as DNA: TGTGCCAGCACTGTGGGGGGATTGAGTGAGCAGTTCTTC.

This chain uses TRBV28 with TRBJ1-5; a possible D gene is TRBD1 (6 bases). Germline values: CDR1 MDHEN, CDR2 SYDVKM. The CDR3 contains 17 residues. V lost 4 bases and J 5 bases, leaving 21 bases between the germline ends. CDR3 amino acids: CASSSVGVQGRDQPQHF. The CDR3 DNA follows: TGTGCCAGCAGTTCTGTTGGAGTTCAGGGGAGGGATCAGCCCCAGCATTTT. The whole variable domain, filled in from reference TRBV28 and TRBJ1-5, reads DVKVTQSSRYLVKRTGEKVFLECVQDMDHENMFWYRQDPGLGLRLIYFSYDVKMKEKGDIPEGYSVSREKKERFSLILESASTNQTSMYLCASSSVGVQGRDQPQHFGDGTRLSIL.

The rearrangement uses TRBV5-1 and TRBJ2-4; 7 nucleotides match TRBD1. The CDR3 contains 13 residues. V dropped 4 bases and J dropped 7; count of bases not matched to a gene: 5. Germline assignment: CDR1 SGHRS and CDR2 YFSETQ. The CDR3 DNA reads as TGCGCCAGCAGCCCTGGGGACAGTAACATTCAGTACTTC. It specifies CASSPGDSNIQYF.